The rows below give T cell receptor beta chains drawn from one sample of a study of T cell responses to AZD1222 COVID-19 vaccine. The method was immunoSEQ multiplex PCR; TCRdb's version includes in-frame clones alone and lacks a portion of them. The sample holds around 95,000 clones, roughly 89% seen once. Sequenced here: peripheral blood, sampled on day 0 of AZD1222 vaccination. The receptors were gathered from an adult in good health. CDR3s include the opening cysteine and the closing phenylalanine or tryptophan. Fields, in order: clone size, V gene, J gene, D gene, CDR3 protein, CDR3 DNA. The D gene is left open where the match is weak. Clone size appears in some rows only: once, few, many, or a class for an expanded clone.

clone size: -; V gene: TRBV6-2/TRBV6-3; J gene: TRBJ1-1; D gene: -; CDR3 protein: CASSYPSTGFGPEAFF; CDR3 DNA: TGTGCCAGCAGTTACCCCTCGACAGGCTTCGGGCCTGAAGCTTTCTTT
clone size: -; V gene: TRBV5-1; J gene: TRBJ2-7; D gene: -; CDR3 protein: CASSLAAKLNEQYF; CDR3 DNA: TGCGCCAGCAGCTTGGCTGCTAAATTGAACGAGCAGTACTTC
clone size: -; V gene: TRBV24-1; J gene: TRBJ2-5; D gene: -; CDR3 protein: CATSEGARPWTQYF; CDR3 DNA: TGTGCCACCAGTGAAGGGGCCCGCCCATGGACCCAGTACTTC
clone size: few; V gene: TRBV5-1; J gene: TRBJ2-6; D gene: -; CDR3 protein: CASSLASSGANVLTF; CDR3 DNA: TGCGCCAGCAGCTTAGCTAGCTCTGGGGCCAACGTCCTGACTTTC
clone size: -; V gene: TRBV6-2/TRBV6-3; J gene: TRBJ1-2; D gene: -; CDR3 protein: CASSYAQGNGGYGYTF; CDR3 DNA: TGTGCCAGCAGTTACGCGCAGGGGAATGGGGGCTATGGCTACACCTTC
clone size: -; V gene: TRBV11-1; J gene: TRBJ2-7; D gene: -; CDR3 protein: CASSKGFPYEQYF; CDR3 DNA: TGTGCCAGCAGTAAGGGGTTCCCCTACGAGCAGTACTTC
clone size: once; V gene: TRBV3-1/TRBV3-2; J gene: TRBJ1-1; D gene: -; CDR3 protein: CASSRGGGTEAFF; CDR3 DNA: TGTGCCAGCAGCAGGGGTGGGGGCACTGAAGCTTTCTTT
clone size: -; V gene: TRBV7-8; J gene: TRBJ2-7; D gene: -; CDR3 protein: CASGDKIYEQYF; CDR3 DNA: TGTGCCAGCGGGGACAAAATTTACGAGCAGTACTTC
clone size: -; V gene: TRBV5-6; J gene: TRBJ1-5; D gene: -; CDR3 protein: CASSLYLRSQPQHF; CDR3 DNA: TGTGCCAGCAGCTTGTACCTAAGGAGTCAGCCCCAGCATTTT
clone size: -; V gene: TRBV6-5; J gene: TRBJ2-7; D gene: -; CDR3 protein: CASSPPRPPYEQYF; CDR3 DNA: TGTGCCAGCAGTCCCCCCCGGCCACCCTACGAGCAGTACTTC
clone size: -; V gene: TRBV6-1; J gene: TRBJ2-2; D gene: TRBD2; CDR3 protein: CASNPHPGGGELFF; CDR3 DNA: TGTGCCAGCAACCCTCACCCGGGGGGCGGGGAGCTGTTTTTT
clone size: -; V gene: TRBV24-1; J gene: TRBJ2-3; D gene: -; CDR3 protein: CATSDLLGSTDTQYF; CDR3 DNA: TGTGCCACCAGTGATCTACTAGGTAGCACAGATACGCAGTATTTT
clone size: -; V gene: TRBV3-1/TRBV3-2; J gene: TRBJ1-2; D gene: -; CDR3 protein: CASSQVPATNTGYGYTF; CDR3 DNA: TGTGCCAGCAGCCAAGTACCCGCTACTAATACTGGTTATGGCTACACCTTC
clone size: few; V gene: TRBV7-9; J gene: TRBJ1-1; D gene: -; CDR3 protein: CASSINMNTEAFF; CDR3 DNA: TGTGCCAGCAGCATTAACATGAACACTGAAGCTTTCTTT
clone size: -; V gene: TRBV5-1; J gene: TRBJ2-5; D gene: -; CDR3 protein: CASSPGGGETQYF; CDR3 DNA: TGCGCCAGCAGCCCTGGAGGGGGAGAGACCCAGTACTTC
clone size: few; V gene: TRBV5-1; J gene: TRBJ2-5; D gene: -; CDR3 protein: CASGRGQEAGLAGKTQYF; CDR3 DNA: TGCGCCAGCGGACGGGGCCAGGAGGCGGGCCTAGCCGGGAAGACCCAGTACTTC
clone size: -; V gene: TRBV20-1; J gene: TRBJ2-1; D gene: -; CDR3 protein: CSASLGRDEQFF; CDR3 DNA: TGCAGTGCTAGTTTGGGCAGGGATGAGCAGTTCTTC
clone size: -; V gene: TRBV10-1; J gene: TRBJ1-2; D gene: -; CDR3 protein: CASPQGESGYTF; CDR3 DNA: TGCGCCAGCCCGCAAGGTGAGAGTGGCTACACCTTC
clone size: -; V gene: TRBV7-8; J gene: TRBJ1-2; D gene: TRBD1; CDR3 protein: CASSTGGYGGYTF; CDR3 DNA: TGTGCCAGCAGCACAGGGGGCTATGGGGGCTACACCTTC
clone size: few; V gene: TRBV5-1; J gene: TRBJ2-3; D gene: -; CDR3 protein: CASSLVPGRGADTQYF; CDR3 DNA: TGCGCCAGCAGCTTGGTTCCGGGAAGGGGCGCAGATACGCAGTATTTT
clone size: -; V gene: TRBV6-2/TRBV6-3; J gene: TRBJ1-1; D gene: -; CDR3 protein: CASSYSPDSITGGGTEAFF; CDR3 DNA: TGTGCCAGCAGTTACTCCCCTGACTCAATCACGGGAGGGGGCACTGAAGCTTTCTTT
clone size: -; V gene: TRBV5-5; J gene: TRBJ1-2; D gene: -; CDR3 protein: CASSTPQSRGPIF; CDR3 DNA: TGTGCCAGCAGCACGCCCCAGTCACGGGGCCCCATCTTC